This T cell receptor beta chain was recovered during a study of PD-L1 blockade in urothelial cancer. About the study: Blood analyses occurred 3 weeks (second dose) and 6 weeks post treatment start. Blood samples had a median of approximately 150,000 T cells.

Assay: immunoSEQ multiplex PCR; the TCRdb copy retains only in-frame clones and omits some. Of some 66,000 clones listed, about 90% are singletons. There are 16 residues in the CDR3. Germline-derived CDR1 and CDR2 are SEHNR and FQNEAQ (reference sequence). Trimming removed 5 bases from V and 2 bases from J, with 16 bases in between. Time point here: pretreatment peripheral blood. The gene calls are TRBV7-9 and TRBJ2-1; a weak D match, TRBD2 (6 bases). The sequencing here drew on PBMCs, taken around atezolizumab (anti-PD-L1) treatment. The receptor was derived from a man in his fifties or sixties with urothelial cancer. The CDR3 DNA reads TGTGCCAGCAGCCCCTGGGTAGGGGAGGCCTACAATGAGCAGTTCTTC. This encodes CASSPWVGEAYNEQFF.